This T cell receptor beta chain derives from a study of blood T cell repertoires in COVID-19. At the level of the study: In each case, the material was cDNA or gDNA derived from T cells, B-cell-depleted T cells, or PBMCs.

V was shortened by 4 bases and J by 4 bases, with 11 bases between the two germline ends. The CDR3 has 13 residues. The germline gives CDR1 SGHKS, CDR2 YYEKEE (reference sequence). Authors' analysis steps: Amplified reference gene primers provided the basis for estimating nucleated cell counts. Sequencing used immunoSEQ multiplex PCR; TCRdb keeps in-frame clones, though not all of them. V and J calls plus clone size are reproduced from that table; the DNA served to infer D and trimming. Altogether almost 300,000 clones are present, around 92% being singletons, with the ten largest covering roughly 11%.

Sequencing used peripheral blood. The sequence derives from a woman in her 30s with COVID-19, enrolled during active disease. V usage is TRBV5-5 and J usage is TRBJ1-2; D call uncertain. The CDR3 DNA follows: TGTGCCAGCAGCCTAGCGGCGGCCTATGGCTACACCTTC. This sequence encodes CASSLAAAYGYTF.